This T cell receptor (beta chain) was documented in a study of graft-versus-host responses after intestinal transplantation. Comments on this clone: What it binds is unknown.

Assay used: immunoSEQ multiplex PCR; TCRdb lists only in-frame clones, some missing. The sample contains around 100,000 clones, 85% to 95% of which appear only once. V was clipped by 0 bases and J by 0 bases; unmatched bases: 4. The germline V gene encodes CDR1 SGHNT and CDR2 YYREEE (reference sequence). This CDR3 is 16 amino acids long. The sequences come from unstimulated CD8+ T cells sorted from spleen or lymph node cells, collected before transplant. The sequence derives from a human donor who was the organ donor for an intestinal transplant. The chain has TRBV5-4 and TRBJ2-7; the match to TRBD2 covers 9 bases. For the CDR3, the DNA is TGTGCCAGCAGCTTGGGGCTAGCGGGGAGCTCCTACGAGCAGTACTTC. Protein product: CASSLGLAGSSYEQYF.